This TCR beta chain is drawn from a study of response to subunit inactivated influenza vaccine. This clonotype was detected only a few times. The antigen remains undetermined. The CDR3 has 16 amino acids. Per germline, CDR1 SGHVS and CDR2 FQNEAQ. V shed 5 bases, J shed 6 bases, and the junction held 11 bases outside the gene matches. TCRdb recomputed calls from the RT-PCR reads with MiXCR, one row per CDR3 protein. The repertoire holds about 540,000 distinct CDR3 sequences, with 11% to 15% as singletons. Study-level results: It was the authors' suggestion that each seasonal influenza vaccination recruits few new T cells.

This receptor was identified in a man aged 50 or older who received an inactivated influenza vaccine. The source material was PBMCs from blood, sampled 11 to 12 days after vaccination. The chain combines TRBV7-8 with TRBJ1-5; 9 nucleotides match TRBD1. CDR3 loop: CASSPGQGRGRQPQHF. The DNA for the CDR3 is TGTGCCAGCAGCCCGGGACAGGGAAGGGGGCGTCAGCCCCAGCATTTT.